A single TCR beta chain is shown here with its context. It has no known antigen specificity. No base quality information exists; no much larger clone differs at one position. Library creation used the immunoSEQ multiplex PCR assay. As stored in TCRdb, this immuneACCESS dataset retains in-frame rearrangements with V and J assigned. A fraction of the clones does not appear; measured against another copy, unresolved V genes explain less than half of the discrepancy, and the remainder lacks a known reason. The sample table lists fewer than 75,000 clones, roughly nine tenths of them with a count of one. Of the sample, around 5.2% falls within the top ten clones. This record belongs to a study of T cell changes during pregnancy in multiple sclerosis (dated by TCRdb to the late 2010s). Regarding the research as a whole: The study looked at changes in the T cell repertoire across pregnancy in women with multiple sclerosis.

The source was CD8+ T cells from peripheral blood mononuclear cells, collected before pregnancy. The sequence was collected from a female donor with multiple sclerosis, enrolled in a pregnancy study.

The DNA sequence reads TGTGCCAGCAGCTTACCTTATCCTAGCGGGGACGACACAGATACGCAGTATTTT. It codes for CASSLPYPSGDDTDTQYF. In this chain, TRBV11-2 is recombined with TRBJ2-3; 9 bases in the junction line up with TRBD2. V trim: 2 bases; J trim: 2 bases; unmatched bases: 11. CDR1 and CDR2, per the germline V gene, are SGHAT and FQNNGV. From its cysteine to its phenylalanine, the CDR3 spans 18 amino acids. Solely the CDR3 DNA is kept, with 54 bases framed from the first base.